The clone carrying this T cell receptor beta chain appeared a few times. These data come from a study of T cell repertoires in cytomegalovirus infection. TCRdb re-derived calls from the reads in MiXCR, one entry per CDR3 protein. The table lists more than 650,000 distinct CDR3 sequences, roughly 35% of them singletons, with 2.5% to 3.5% in the top ten. The V end lost 1 base, the J end lost 6 bases, and 6 bases lay between the germline ends. Germline loops: CDR1 MDHEN, CDR2 SYDVKM. The CDR3 is made up of 12 amino acids. The TCR was taken from a human donor in good health (CMV status not recorded). Some clones in this sample may be carry-over from other donors' samples. The sequencing sample was made of PBMCs. V is TRBV28 and J is TRBJ2-5, with D uncertain. CDR3: CASSLSEKTQYF. Written as DNA, the CDR3 is TGTGCCAGCAGTTTATCCGAGAAGACCCAGTACTTC.